These T cell receptor beta chains were read from a single sample in a study of CD8+CD57+ T cells in acquired aplastic anemia. TCRdb reanalysed the reads using MiXCR and keeps one entry per CDR3 protein. The sample comprises a few hundred thousand distinct CDR3 sequences, 50% to 65% of which are singletons, and around 1.3% rests with the top ten. The sequenced sample was sorted CD4+, CD8+, or CD8+CD57+ T cells (not recorded which) from PBMCs. The source is a human donor with aplastic anemia. Both conserved end residues are part of each CDR3. Each record gives: J gene, V gene, clone size, D gene, CDR3 DNA, CDR3 protein. D genes are given only for firm matches. Clone size is shown for a subset of rows, as once, few, many or a class of expanded clone.

j_gene: TRBJ1-2; v_gene: TRBV29-1; abundance: NA; d_gene: NA; CDR3nt: TGCAGCGTTGAAGGGGGGACACTTAACTATGGCTACACCTTC; CDR3aa: CSVEGGTLNYGYTF
j_gene: TRBJ2-5; v_gene: TRBV2; abundance: NA; d_gene: TRBD2; CDR3nt: TGTGCCAGCAAAGGACTAGCGGGGGTGCGACAAGAGACCCAGTACTTC; CDR3aa: CASKGLAGVRQETQYF
j_gene: TRBJ2-3; v_gene: TRBV10-1; abundance: NA; d_gene: TRBD2; CDR3nt: TGCGCCAGCAATAAAAGGCGGGGGAGCACAGATACGCAGTATTTT; CDR3aa: CASNKRRGSTDTQYF
j_gene: TRBJ2-2; v_gene: TRBV6-2/TRBV6-3; abundance: NA; d_gene: TRBD2; CDR3nt: TGTGCCAGCAGCTCGCCCGCGCGGGGGAGAACCGGGGAGCTGTCTTTT; CDR3aa: CASSSPARGRTGELSF
j_gene: TRBJ1-1; v_gene: TRBV20-1; abundance: NA; d_gene: NA; CDR3nt: TGCAGTGCATGGCCCAAGGGGGGGTGGAACACTGAAGCTTTCTTT; CDR3aa: CSAWPKGGWNTEAFF
j_gene: TRBJ2-7; v_gene: TRBV5-6; abundance: NA; d_gene: TRBD2; CDR3nt: TGTGCCAGCAGCTTAACTAGCGGGGGAAGCTCCTACGAGCAGTACTTC; CDR3aa: CASSLTSGGSSYEQYF
j_gene: TRBJ2-3; v_gene: TRBV7-6; abundance: NA; d_gene: TRBD2; CDR3nt: TGTGCCAGCAGCTTAGAGGGACTAGCCGGTACAGATACGCAGTATTTT; CDR3aa: CASSLEGLAGTDTQYF
j_gene: TRBJ1-2; v_gene: TRBV7-9; abundance: NA; d_gene: TRBD1; CDR3nt: TGTGCCAGCAGCTTTGCAGGGGGGAACTATGGCTACACCTTC; CDR3aa: CASSFAGGNYGYTF
j_gene: TRBJ2-3; v_gene: TRBV7-3; abundance: NA; d_gene: TRBD2; CDR3nt: TGTGCCAGCAGTTCCCCGGGACTAGCACCGAAAGATACGCAGTATTTT; CDR3aa: CASSSPGLAPKDTQYF
j_gene: TRBJ1-5; v_gene: TRBV20-1; abundance: NA; d_gene: NA; CDR3nt: TGCAGTGCCTCCGGGACTAGCAATCAGCCCCAGCATTTT; CDR3aa: CSASGTSNQPQHF
j_gene: TRBJ1-5; v_gene: TRBV7-6; abundance: NA; d_gene: NA; CDR3nt: TGTGCCAGCAGCTTAGACAGGACTCGGCCCCAGCATTTT; CDR3aa: CASSLDRTRPQHF
j_gene: TRBJ1-5; v_gene: TRBV7-8; abundance: NA; d_gene: TRBD1; CDR3nt: TGTGCCAGCAGCTTAGCGAACAGGGGTGAGCCCCAGCATTTT; CDR3aa: CASSLANRGEPQHF
j_gene: TRBJ1-4; v_gene: TRBV15; abundance: NA; d_gene: NA; CDR3nt: TGTGCCACCAGCAGAGATAGGGGGGTTTGGGAAAAACTGTTTTTT; CDR3aa: CATSRDRGVWEKLFF
j_gene: TRBJ2-3; v_gene: TRBV7-8; abundance: NA; d_gene: NA; CDR3nt: TGTGCCAGCAGCTTAGGGACCCTCGGCACAGATACGCAGTATTTT; CDR3aa: CASSLGTLGTDTQYF
j_gene: TRBJ2-5; v_gene: TRBV7-3; abundance: few; d_gene: TRBD2; CDR3nt: TGTGCCAGCAGCCCGGGACTAGCGGGTGACCAAGAGACCCAGTACTTC; CDR3aa: CASSPGLAGDQETQYF
j_gene: TRBJ1-6; v_gene: TRBV7-3; abundance: few; d_gene: TRBD1; CDR3nt: TGTGCCAGCAGCTGGACAGGGGGCAACAATTCACCCCTCCACTTT; CDR3aa: CASSWTGGNNSPLHF
j_gene: TRBJ1-5; v_gene: TRBV6-2/TRBV6-3; abundance: NA; d_gene: TRBD1; CDR3nt: TGTGCCAGCAGTCGCCGGGACAGGGGCTACCTGAATCAGCCCCAGCATTTT; CDR3aa: CASSRRDRGYLNQPQHF
j_gene: TRBJ2-6; v_gene: TRBV12-3/TRBV12-4; abundance: few; d_gene: NA; CDR3nt: TGTGCCAACCGTAGGTCTGGGGCCAACGTCCTGACTTTC; CDR3aa: CANRRSGANVLTF
j_gene: TRBJ2-2; v_gene: TRBV9; abundance: many; d_gene: NA; CDR3nt: TGTGCCAGCAGCCGCGGAAAGAACCCCGGGGAGCTGTTTTTT; CDR3aa: CASSRGKNPGELFF
j_gene: TRBJ1-2; v_gene: TRBV6-1; abundance: many; d_gene: NA; CDR3nt: TGTGCCAGCAGCCGGGTTAACTATGGCTACACCTTC; CDR3aa: CASSRVNYGYTF
j_gene: TRBJ1-5; v_gene: TRBV12-3/TRBV12-4; abundance: many; d_gene: NA; CDR3nt: TGTGCCAGCAGTTTAGGAGAGAATCAGCCCCAGCATTTT; CDR3aa: CASSLGENQPQHF
j_gene: TRBJ1-5; v_gene: TRBV5-5; abundance: NA; d_gene: TRBD1; CDR3nt: TGTGCCAGCAGCCCAAGGACAGGGGGTTGGGATCAGCCCCAGCATTTT; CDR3aa: CASSPRTGGWDQPQHF
j_gene: TRBJ2-7; v_gene: TRBV7-4; abundance: NA; d_gene: NA; CDR3nt: TGTGCCAGCAGCGTGGGACCTACCCTCTACGAGCAGTACTTC; CDR3aa: CASSVGPTLYEQYF
j_gene: TRBJ2-7; v_gene: TRBV5-1; abundance: NA; d_gene: TRBD1; CDR3nt: TGCGCCAGCAGCTTAGAGACAGGGGGCTCCTACGAGCAGTACTTC; CDR3aa: CASSLETGGSYEQYF
j_gene: TRBJ1-1; v_gene: TRBV5-1; abundance: few; d_gene: NA; CDR3nt: TGTGCCAGCAGCCAAGGACGCGGGACTAGCGGGGGGGCTATCTTT; CDR3aa: CASSQGRGTSGGAIF
j_gene: TRBJ2-5; v_gene: TRBV11-2; abundance: NA; d_gene: NA; CDR3nt: TGTGCCAGCAGCTTAGATGCCGGGAAGGAGACCCAGTACTTC; CDR3aa: CASSLDAGKETQYF
j_gene: TRBJ2-5; v_gene: TRBV20-1; abundance: many; d_gene: NA; CDR3nt: TGCAGTGCTAGGAGGAGTTCCCAAGAGACCCAGTACTTC; CDR3aa: CSARRSSQETQYF
j_gene: TRBJ1-2; v_gene: TRBV20-1; abundance: few; d_gene: NA; CDR3nt: TGCAGTGCTAGCACTAAGGGTGGCTACACCTTC; CDR3aa: CSASTKGGYTF
j_gene: TRBJ2-5; v_gene: TRBV6-5; abundance: NA; d_gene: TRBD2; CDR3nt: TGTGCCAGCAATAGGCTAGCGGGAGCAGAGACCCAGTACTTC; CDR3aa: CASNRLAGAETQYF
j_gene: TRBJ1-2; v_gene: TRBV7-9; abundance: NA; d_gene: NA; CDR3nt: TGTGCCAGTGGGGACTCCCCCGCGGGCTACACCTTC; CDR3aa: CASGDSPAGYTF
j_gene: TRBJ2-7; v_gene: TRBV11-2; abundance: NA; d_gene: NA; CDR3nt: TGTGCCAGCAGCTTAGGGGTCGGGGCAGTCTACGAGCAGTACTTC; CDR3aa: CASSLGVGAVYEQYF
j_gene: TRBJ1-6; v_gene: TRBV7-9; abundance: NA; d_gene: NA; CDR3nt: TGTGCCAGCAGCTTCCTCAAACCCCCCTATAATTCACCCCTCCACTTT; CDR3aa: CASSFLKPPYNSPLHF
j_gene: TRBJ2-1; v_gene: TRBV19; abundance: many; d_gene: TRBD2; CDR3nt: TGTGCCAGTAGTCCACCGACTAGCTTATTACACAATGAGCAGTTCTTC; CDR3aa: CASSPPTSLLHNEQFF
j_gene: TRBJ1-2; v_gene: TRBV5-4; abundance: many; d_gene: TRBD1; CDR3nt: TGTGCCAGCAGCTCGGGACAGCGAACCCTCAACTATGGCTACACCTTC; CDR3aa: CASSSGQRTLNYGYTF
j_gene: TRBJ2-5; v_gene: TRBV20-1; abundance: NA; d_gene: NA; CDR3nt: TGCAGTGCGGACCCCCAGTGGGGCGGAGAGACCCAGTACTTC; CDR3aa: CSADPQWGGETQYF
j_gene: TRBJ2-3; v_gene: TRBV2; abundance: NA; d_gene: TRBD2; CDR3nt: TGTGCCAGCAGTGACATACTAGCGGGAAGCACAGATACGCAGTATTTT; CDR3aa: CASSDILAGSTDTQYF
j_gene: TRBJ1-1; v_gene: TRBV10-1; abundance: NA; d_gene: NA; CDR3nt: TGTGCCATCAGTGATCAGGGGAGGTCCACTGAAGCTTTCTTT; CDR3aa: CAISDQGRSTEAFF
j_gene: TRBJ1-2; v_gene: TRBV25-1; abundance: NA; d_gene: NA; CDR3nt: TGTGCCAGCAGTGAATTAACACAGAACTATGGCTACACCTTC; CDR3aa: CASSELTQNYGYTF
j_gene: TRBJ2-1; v_gene: TRBV29-1; abundance: NA; d_gene: TRBD2; CDR3nt: TGCAGCGTTGCGGGTAGCGGGAGGCGGAATGGGCAGTTCTTC; CDR3aa: CSVAGSGRRNGQFF
j_gene: TRBJ1-1; v_gene: TRBV29-1; abundance: NA; d_gene: TRBD1; CDR3nt: TGCAGCGTTCTTGGGGACAGAAGAAGTGAAGCTTTCTTT; CDR3aa: CSVLGDRRSEAFF
j_gene: TRBJ2-7; v_gene: TRBV20-1; abundance: few; d_gene: TRBD1; CDR3nt: TGCAGTGCTCAATACGGGACAGGGGCCCACGAGCAGTACTTC; CDR3aa: CSAQYGTGAHEQYF
j_gene: TRBJ1-6; v_gene: TRBV29-1; abundance: few; d_gene: NA; CDR3nt: TGCAGCGTCCGGGGGGCTTCGAATTCACCCCTCCACTTC; CDR3aa: CSVRGASNSPLHF